The 14 T cell receptor beta chains below come from one sample, sequenced in a study of shared clonotypes between healthy human individuals (TCRdb year 2020). The protocol used for the library was the immunoSEQ multiplex PCR assay. The table comes from immuneACCESS by way of TCRdb, which keeps in-frame sequences with V and J called. Part of the clones is missing from these tables; in studies checked, under half for an unresolved V gene and the rest for unknown reasons. Within this sample are a few million clones, with approximately 93% of them counted one time only. 0.39% of the sample comes from the top ten. The source material was naive CD4+ T cells from PBMCs. This specimen's cell subset or site label, interpreted: CD45RA+ positively selected. All receptors derive from a man aged 18 to 30 in good health. Some clones in this sample may be carry-over from other donors' samples.

To note about this clone: This sample includes further DNA sequences coding for the same CDR3. DNA of the CDR3: TGCAGTGCTAGCGACAGCTATGGCTACACCTTC. It encodes CSASDSYGYTF. V is TRBV20-1 and J is TRBJ1-2; tentatively, D is TRBD1 (5 bases). Per germline, CDR1 DFQATT and CDR2 SNEGSKA (reference sequence). This CDR3 contains 11 residues. The ends were cut back, 3 bases at V and 4 bases at J, with 6 bases in the middle.

This chain uses TRBV6-4 with TRBJ1-1; D remains ambiguous. V was trimmed by 2 bases and J by 7 bases, leaving 5 bases between them. The CDR3 consists of 11 residues. Germline CDR1 reads MRHNA; CDR2 reads SNTAGT. CDR3 bases: TGTGCCAGCAGTGACAAGGGTGAAGCTTTCTTT. Encoded protein: CASSDKGEAFF.

V is TRBV9 and J is TRBJ2-1; 9 positions agree with TRBD2. The trim removed 3 bases at V and 5 bases at J, leaving 12 bases unmatched. The germline CDR1 and CDR2 sequences are SGDLS and YYNGEE. The CDR3 is 17 residues long. CDR3 DNA: TGTGCCAGCAGCGGACGACCAGCGGGAGGAGGGAACAATGAGCAGTTCTTC. This sequence encodes CASSGRPAGGGNNEQFF.

The chain couples TRBV18 to TRBJ2-7; D may be TRBD1 (5 bases). Looked up from germline, CDR1 is KGHSH and CDR2 is LQKENI. Trimming stripped 2 bases from V and 5 bases from J, with 10 bases between. This CDR3 has 13 residues. The CDR3 nucleotides are TGTGCCAGCTCACCATATAGGGGCGACGAGCAGTACTTC. It is translated as CASSPYRGDEQYF.

The chain joins TRBV7-9 to TRBJ2-6, with TRBD1 as a possible D gene (5 bases). The V end was cut by 5 bases, the J end by 1 base, with 15 bases between. The CDR3 loop spans 17 amino acids. Germline V lookup: CDR1 SEHNR, CDR2 FQNEAQ (reference sequence). CDR3 in amino acids: CASSPRRGGSGANVLTF. The CDR3 bases are TGTGCCAGCAGCCCAAGAAGGGGCGGTTCTGGGGCCAACGTCCTGACTTTC.

V gene TRBV18 combines with J gene TRBJ2-2; TRBD2 might be the D (6 bases). The CDR3 consists of 15 residues. Germline V gene data show CDR1 as KGHSH and CDR2 as LQKENI. Trimming took 3 bases from V and 2 from J, leaving 10 bases between them. The CDR3: CASSPSAGNTGELFF. The CDR3 region has the DNA TGTGCCAGCTCACCGTCGGCGGGAAACACCGGGGAGCTGTTTTTT.

This chain uses TRBV5-6 with TRBJ1-2; tentatively, D is TRBD1 (5 bases). The V end lost 7 bases, the J end lost 0 bases, and 16 bases lay between the germline ends. Per the germline V gene, CDR1 is SGHDT and CDR2 is YYEEEE. The CDR3 spans 15 residues. The CDR3 DNA is TGTGCCAGCCAACAAACAGGATCTCCTAACTATGGCTACACCTTC. It is translated as CASQQTGSPNYGYTF.

This clone has only one observation. V gene TRBV25-1 combines with J gene TRBJ2-7; D is possibly TRBD2 (5 bases). Looked up from germline, CDR1 is MGHDK and CDR2 is SYGVNS. V lost 3 bases, J lost 10 bases, and 19 bases lay in between. The length of the CDR3 is 14 residues. The CDR3 nucleotides are TGTGCCAGCAGTGAGCCGGACTTCGGGCCCCGCCAGTACTTC. It translates to CASSEPDFGPRQYF.

The rearrangement joins TRBV11-2 to TRBJ2-3, with 11 bases that match TRBD2. Germline V gene data show CDR1 as SGHAT and CDR2 as FQNNGV. This CDR3 is built from 16 residues. J lost 4 bases, V lost 3 bases, and 6 bases had no gene match. As DNA, the CDR3 is TGTGCCAGCAGCTTGTTAGCGGGAGGGATATCAGATACGCAGTATTTT. It translates to CASSLLAGGISDTQYF.

The gene calls are TRBV7-2 and TRBJ1-2, with D possibly TRBD1 on 6 matching bases. Germline-derived CDR1 and CDR2 are SGHTA and FQGNSA. The CDR3 spans 13 residues. The V end lost 5 bases, the J end lost 3 bases, and 10 bases lay between the germline ends. CDR3 DNA sequence: TGTGCCAGCAGCCGGACAGACGACTATGGCTACACCTTC. Translation gives CASSRTDDYGYTF.

The V call is TRBV2, the J call TRBJ1-1; D is ambiguous. CDR3 length: 14 amino acids. V gave up 3 bases and J gave up 0 bases, with 8 bases separating them. CDR1 SNHLY and CDR2 FYNNEI come from the germline V gene. The CDR3 DNA reads TGTGCCAGCAGTGAGCAGAAGGTGAACACTGAAGCTTTCTTT. This encodes CASSEQKVNTEAFF.

The V gene is TRBV28, the J gene TRBJ2-7, with 8 bases that match TRBD1. Germline lookup yields CDR1 MDHEN and CDR2 SYDVKM. Germline trimming cut 3 bases from V and 0 bases from J; bases unmatched to any gene: 4. The CDR3 loop spans 15 amino acids. CDR3 sequence (DNA): TGTGCCAGCAGTTTCCAGGGGGCAGGCTCCTACGAGCAGTACTTC. It codes for CASSFQGAGSYEQYF.

The chain combines TRBV2 with TRBJ1-2; perhaps TRBD1 as D (6 bases). The CDR3 spans 13 residues. V was clipped by 11 bases and J by 3 bases, with 16 bases between them. Germline CDR1 and CDR2: SNHLY and FYNNEI. DNA for the CDR3: TGTGCCGGGGGGGCCCTTCGTTACTATGGCTACACCTTC. Protein product: CAGGALRYYGYTF.

The genes are TRBV5-6 and TRBJ1-6; D unresolved. This CDR3 is built from 13 residues. V was cut by 0 bases and J by 7 bases, with 5 bases left in between. CDR1 and CDR2 (germline): SGHDT, YYEEEE. The CDR3 DNA reads as TGTGCCAGCAGCTTGGGGTACAATTCACCCCTCCACTTT. Amino acids: CASSLGYNSPLHF. Filled out from reference TRBV5-6 and TRBJ1-6, the complete variable domain reads DAGVTQSPTHLIKTRGQQVTLRCSPKSGHDTVSWYQQALGQGPQFIFQYYEEEERQRGNFPDRFSGHQFPNYSSELNVNALLLGDSALYLCASSLGYNSPLHFGNGTRLTVT.